This TCR beta chain was identified in a study of metastatic and nonmetastatic thyroid tumors. In the study overall: Blood and tumor or nodule tissue repertoires from malignant and benign thyroid patients were compared. Study results and caveats: The reported finding was significantly higher TCR beta diversity in malignant thyroid tumors relative to benign nodules, in blood and tumor.

About this clone itself: Its antigen is as yet unknown.

This CDR3 is built from 14 residues. V shed 0 bases and J shed 7 bases, with 16 bases lying between them. Germline values: CDR1 DFQATT, CDR2 SNEGSKA (reference sequence). Until they underwent thyroid surgery, no patient had received any treatment. In the original analysis: CDR3 was compared across clinicopathological groups, and the resulting differences were used to build a distant-metastasis classifier for papillary thyroid cancer. MiXCR was used by TCRdb to re-call the PCR reads. Here the V and J calls rest on TCRdb's processing, not on the authors' analysis. Of 7,000 to 9,500 clones listed, about a quarter are singletons.

This chain joins TRBV20-1 and TRBJ2-7, with a possible D match to TRBD2 (6 bases). The TCR sequence derives from a female donor with papillary thyroid cancer or a benign thyroid nodule (not recorded which). Some clones in this sample may be carry-over from other donors' samples. Material for sequencing was tumor tissue. In DNA, the CDR3 is TGCAGTGCTAGAGATGAAGCGGGTGCTTGGGAGCAGTACTTC. Residues: CSARDEAGAWEQYF.